This entry lists 24 T cell receptor beta chains sequenced from one sample in a study of regulatory and conventional T cells in breast cancer. TCRdb independently ran MiXCR on the PCR reads; one entry per CDR3 protein. The sample includes more than 15,000 distinct CDR3 sequences, around a third of them seen just once. Sequenced material: conventional T cells from blood. These receptors originate from a female donor in good health.

This clonotype was detected a few times. V and J are TRBV5-1 and TRBJ1-2, with 12 bases identical to TRBD1. The CDR3 runs 18 residues. Germline lookup yields CDR1 SGHRS and CDR2 YFSETQ. The J segment lost 4 bases and the V segment lost 0 bases, leaving 10 bases of the junction unmatched. Written as DNA, the CDR3 is TGCGCCAGCAGCTTGGCTCCGGGACAGGGGGCGCGGAGCTATGGCTACACCTTC. The encoded protein is CASSLAPGQGARSYGYTF.

About this clonotype itself: It is likely a read error, because the conserved phenylalanine at the end of the CDR3 is missing. The CDR3 DNA reads as TGTGCCCACTTAGACGGGGGGGGCGGCAATCAGCCCCAGCATCTT. This codes for CAHLDGGGGNQPQHL. The rearrangement joins TRBV6-2 or TRBV6-3 to TRBJ1-5; TRBD1 might be the D (6 bases). The CDR3 runs 15 residues. Germline V lookup: CDR1 MNHEY, CDR2 SVGEGT. V was trimmed by 11 bases and J by 2 bases, leaving 19 bases between them.

This chain connects TRBV4-1 to TRBJ2-3; 9 nucleotides align to TRBD2. The J segment lost 5 bases and the V segment lost 6 bases, leaving 9 bases of the junction unmatched. The CDR3 spans 15 residues. CDR1 and CDR2 from the germline V gene are MGHRA and YSYEKL. The CDR3 DNA sequence: TGCGCCAGCAGGAGGGGCGTAGCGGGGGAAGATACGCAGTATTTT. Encoded protein: CASRRGVAGEDTQYF.

This clonotype was detected a few times. The chain combines TRBV7-2 with TRBJ2-5, with 9 bases matching TRBD1. CDR1 and CDR2 from the germline V gene are SGHTA and FQGNSA. J lost 2 bases, V lost 3 bases, and 4 bases had no gene match. This CDR3 is 15 amino acids long. CDR3 sequence (DNA): TGTGCCAGCAGCTTTTCGGGGACAGGGCAAGAGACCCAGTACTTC. Translating gives CASSFSGTGQETQYF.

This chain links TRBV7-3 with TRBJ2-1; either TRBD1 or TRBD2 may fit D (5 bases each). CDR1 and CDR2 (germline): SGHTA, FQGTGA. Trimming shortened V by 2 bases and J by 9 bases, and 11 bases separated the two germline ends. This CDR3 spans 13 amino acids. The CDR3 loop reads CASSLGTAGEQFF. In DNA form, the CDR3 reads TGTGCCAGCAGCTTAGGGACCGCGGGTGAGCAGTTCTTC.

This clonotype was counted a few times. The chain couples TRBV7-3 to TRBJ1-1; D not resolved. Germline loops: CDR1 SGHTA, CDR2 FQGTGA. CDR3 size: 13 residues. Trimming removed 2 bases from V and 2 bases from J, with 6 bases in between. CDR3 bases: TGTGCCAGCAGCTTAGGTAGTAACACTGAAGCTTTCTTT. Translation: CASSLGSNTEAFF.

This clonotype was observed a few times. This chain joins TRBV7-2 and TRBJ1-5, with D perhaps matching TRBD1 (5 bases). V was pared by 1 base and J by 6 bases, with 10 bases between. The CDR3 sequence is 14 residues long. Germline CDR1 reads SGHTA; CDR2 reads FQGNSA. CDR3 sequence: CASSLGPTVQPQHF. The CDR3 bases are TGTGCCAGCAGCTTAGGGCCGACAGTTCAGCCCCAGCATTTT.

In its sample, this clonotype was seen a few times. The chain employs TRBV20-1 and TRBJ2-1; 7 nucleotides align to TRBD1. The germline CDR1 and CDR2 sequences are DFQATT and SNEGSKA (reference sequence). V shed 5 bases and J 7 bases; nucleotides not matched to a gene: 11. This CDR3 is built from 14 residues. For the CDR3, the DNA is TGCAGTGCTCACAGGGGTTATCTGGGGAATGAGCAGTTCTTC. Translating gives CSAHRGYLGNEQFF.

The sample holds a few counts of this clonotype. The chain employs TRBV3-1 and TRBJ1-1; 8 bases are a match to TRBD1. Trimming removed 4 bases from V and 3 bases from J; junction bases left unmatched: 7. The germline CDR1 and CDR2 sequences are LGHDT and YNNKEL (reference sequence). This CDR3 is built from 15 residues. CDR3: CASSRGTGEDTEAFF. Written as DNA, the CDR3 is TGTGCCAGCAGCCGAGGGACAGGAGAGGACACTGAAGCTTTCTTT.

This clonotype has just a few counts. The chain recombines TRBV5-1 with TRBJ2-5; maybe TRBD2 (5 bases). CDR3 length: 14 amino acids. Germline CDR1 and CDR2: SGHRS and YFSETQ. V gave up 5 bases and J gave up 2 bases, with 13 bases separating them. CDR3 sequence: CASRIGGRQETQYF. The CDR3 nucleotides read TGCGCCAGCAGGATAGGCGGGCGGCAAGAGACCCAGTACTTC.

In the case of this clonotype: Compared with germline, one end of the junction differs, possibly owing to a read error. This rearrangement joins TRBV5-1 to TRBJ2-1, with D perhaps TRBD2 (5 bases). This CDR3 is built from 13 residues. The V gene's germline CDR1 is SGHRS and CDR2 YFSETQ. This CDR3 is CASRPTNFNEQLF. In DNA, the CDR3 is TGCGCCAGCAGGCCGACTAACTTCAATGAGCAGCTCTTC.

This chain joins TRBV6-5 and TRBJ2-1, with D possibly TRBD2 on 6 matching bases. The germline gives CDR1 MNHEY, CDR2 SVGAGI. The CDR3 is 15 amino acids. V gave up 7 bases and J gave up 2 bases, with 15 bases separating them. The CDR3 nucleotides are TGTGCCAGCACCCCAGCGGGCCATCCCTACAATGAGCAGTTCTTC. Translation gives CASTPAGHPYNEQFF.

The chain uses TRBV9 and TRBJ2-3, with D tentatively TRBD1 or TRBD2 (5 bases each). The germline V and J ends were trimmed by 1 base and 0 bases, with 12 bases remaining between them. Germline loops: CDR1 SGDLS, CDR2 YYNGEE. The CDR3 totals 16 residues. The chain's CDR3 is CASSVRGDRSTDTQYF. The CDR3 DNA reads TGTGCCAGCAGCGTAAGGGGAGACCGAAGCACAGATACGCAGTATTTT. Combining the CDR3 with reference TRBV9 and TRBJ2-3 gives the whole variable domain DSGVTQTPKHLITATGQRVTLRCSPRSGDLSVYWYQQSLDQGLQFLIQYYNGEERAKGNILERFSAQQFPDLHSELNLSSLELGDSALYFCASSVRGDRSTDTQYFGPGTRLTVL.

The chain joins TRBV14 to TRBJ2-1; D assignment may be TRBD1 or TRBD2 (6 bases each). This CDR3 has 15 amino acids. Trimming removed 4 bases from V and 8 bases from J, with 18 bases in between. Germline V gene data show CDR1 as SGHDN and CDR2 as FVKESK. CDR3 in DNA: TGTGCCAGCAGCCCTGAGAGGGGGGTACAATATGAGCAGTTCTTC. Protein product: CASSPERGVQYEQFF.

A note on this clonotype: The junction departs from the called germline gene at one end, perhaps through a read error. J is TRBJ2-3 and V is TRBV7-2; D assignment may be TRBD1 or TRBD2 (6 bases each). This CDR3 has 17 amino acids. Germline V lookup: CDR1 SGHTA, CDR2 FQGNSA. DNA of the CDR3: TGTGCCAGCAGCTTAGCGTCAGGCCCCGGGGGCACAGATATGCAGTATTTT. It codes for CASSLASGPGGTDMQYF.

The chain has TRBV12-3 or TRBV12-4 and TRBJ2-1, with D perhaps TRBD1 or TRBD2 (5 bases each). Trimming took 6 bases from V and 4 from J, leaving 19 bases between them. CDR3 length equals 16 residues. CDR3: CASSTTGAAAYNEQFF. The CDR3 coding sequence is TGTGCCAGCAGCACGACCGGGGCCGCAGCGTACAATGAGCAGTTCTTC.

This clonotype was recorded a few times. The chain links TRBV20-1 to TRBJ2-7; 10 bases line up with TRBD2. The germline V gene has CDR1 DFQATT and CDR2 SNEGSKA (reference sequence). V lost 3 bases and J lost 0; bases outside the gene matches: 2. The CDR3 covers 14 residues. The CDR3, as DNA: TGCAGTGCTAGTGGACTAGCGGTCTCCTACGAGCAGTACTTC. The encoded protein is CSASGLAVSYEQYF.

By sample share, this clonotype is medium-sized. The rearrangement links TRBV20-1 to TRBJ2-1, with 7 bases aligning to TRBD2. Germline V gives CDR1 DFQATT, CDR2 SNEGSKA (reference sequence). Trimming cost V 2 bases and J 0 bases; bases outside gene matches: 16. The CDR3 is 19 amino acids. The CDR3 DNA sequence: TGCAGTGCTAGACCGGATTCTTTTCGCGGGGGAAGCTCCTACAATGAGCAGTTCTTC. As protein: CSARPDSFRGGSSYNEQFF.

Comments on this clonotype: At one boundary the junction diverges from the germline segment, which might be a read error. The chain joins TRBV7-9 to TRBJ1-1; TRBD1 is a possible D gene (5 bases). Per germline, CDR1 SEHNR and CDR2 FQNEAQ (reference sequence). This CDR3 spans 13 amino acids. The CDR3 sequence is CAGSLGAQVGAFF. The CDR3 nucleotides read TGTGCCGGCAGCTTAGGAGCACAGGTTGGAGCTTTCTTT.

CDR3 residues: CSARPNESPALRRDHNEQFF. The CDR3 nucleotides read TGCAGTGCTAGACCTAATGAATCGCCCGCCTTACGGAGGGACCACAATGAGCAGTTCTTC. The J gene is TRBJ2-1, the V gene TRBV20-1, with D possibly being TRBD2 (6 bases). The CDR3 has 20 residues. The V gene's germline CDR1 is DFQATT and CDR2 SNEGSKA (reference sequence). The V gene lost 2 bases and the J gene lost 5 bases, with 31 bases spanning the gap.

The chain carries TRBV28 and TRBJ2-7; the D gene is possibly TRBD2 (6 bases). Germline CDR1 MDHEN, CDR2 SYDVKM. V dropped 1 base and J dropped 2 bases, with 9 bases sitting between them. The CDR3 is made up of 14 amino acids. In nucleotides, the CDR3 is TGTGCCAGCAGTTTATTAGGGACTCCCTACGAGCAGTACTTC. This translates into CASSLLGTPYEQYF.

This sequence joins TRBV10-3 and TRBJ2-5; TRBD1 is a possible D gene (6 bases). The germline V and J ends were trimmed by 10 bases and 5 bases, with 14 bases remaining between them. The CDR3 runs to 12 residues. The germline CDR1 and CDR2 sequences are ENHRY and SYGVKD. The CDR3 protein is CATTGLGETQYF. The DNA for the CDR3 is TGTGCCACCACAGGGCTCGGGGAGACCCAGTACTTC.

This clonotype is deemed medium-sized. The chain joins TRBV6-1 to TRBJ2-5, with 7 positions matching TRBD1. The CDR3 is 15 amino acids. Germline assignment: CDR1 MNHNS and CDR2 SASEGT. Losses at the gene ends were 5 bases for V and 4 bases for J; bases not matched to a gene: 10. CDR3 nucleotide sequence: TGTGCCAGCAGTCCTTGGACAGGCGGAGTAGAGACCCAGTACTTC. Its protein product is CASSPWTGGVETQYF.

This clonotype was seen just once. A clone one base away is much larger, so this may be a read error. This sequence joins TRBV7-6 and TRBJ2-3; 9 nucleotides align to TRBD2. The CDR3 is made up of 15 amino acids. CDR1 SGHVS and CDR2 FNYEAQ come from the germline V gene. This CDR3 is CASSLVGTSTETQYF. CDR3 sequence (DNA): TGTGCCAGCAGCTTAGTTGGGACTAGCACAGAGACGCAGTATTTT.